This T cell receptor (beta chain) comes out of a study of blood T cell repertoires in COVID-19. Whole-study context: Both acute and convalescent COVID-19 samples were obtained from the United States, Italy and Spain. Nucleic acid was either cDNA or gDNA, and it came from T cells, B-cell-depleted T cells, or PBMCs.

Produced via immunoSEQ multiplex PCR; TCRdb's table is partial and in-frame only. The table includes more than 150,000 clones, about 77% detected once. Germline lookup yields CDR1 SGHDN and CDR2 FVKESK. V shed 5 bases and J shed 6 bases, with 20 bases lying between them. The CDR3 is 16 amino acids. The V gene is TRBV14, the J gene TRBJ2-1; possibly TRBD1 for D (6 bases). The clonotype was recovered from a woman at least 80 years old with acute or convalescent COVID-19. The sequenced sample consisted of peripheral blood. CDR3 residues: CASSSPGRGTRNEQFF. The CDR3 nucleotides read TGTGCCAGCAGCTCCCCGGGTAGGGGGACCCGCAATGAGCAGTTCTTC.